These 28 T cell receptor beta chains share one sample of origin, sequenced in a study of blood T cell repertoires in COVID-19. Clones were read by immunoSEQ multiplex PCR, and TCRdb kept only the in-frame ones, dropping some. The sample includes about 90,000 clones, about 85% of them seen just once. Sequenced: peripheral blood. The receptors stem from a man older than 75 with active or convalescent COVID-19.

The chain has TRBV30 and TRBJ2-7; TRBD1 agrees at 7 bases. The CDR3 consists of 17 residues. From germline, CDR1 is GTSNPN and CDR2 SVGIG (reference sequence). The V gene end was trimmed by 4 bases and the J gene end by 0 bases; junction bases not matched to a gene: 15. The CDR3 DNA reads TGTGCCTGGACCACCTTATCTCGGGACAGAGCCTCCTACGAGCAGTACTTC. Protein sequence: CAWTTLSRDRASYEQYF.

This CDR3 is CSASIGQPSGNTIYF. The DNA of the CDR3 is TGCAGTGCGAGTATCGGACAGCCTTCTGGAAACACCATATATTTT. The chain carries TRBV20-1 and TRBJ1-3; D perhaps matches TRBD1 (6 bases). The V gene lost 6 bases and the J gene lost 1 base, with 16 bases spanning the gap. CDR1 and CDR2 (germline): DFQATT, SNEGSKA (reference sequence). The CDR3 has 15 residues.

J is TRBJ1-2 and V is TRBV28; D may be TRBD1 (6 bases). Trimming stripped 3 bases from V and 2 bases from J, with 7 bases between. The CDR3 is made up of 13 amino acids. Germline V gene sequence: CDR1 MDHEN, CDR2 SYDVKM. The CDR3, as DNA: TGTGCCAGCAGTTTTCAGGGGAACTATGGCTACACCTTC. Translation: CASSFQGNYGYTF.

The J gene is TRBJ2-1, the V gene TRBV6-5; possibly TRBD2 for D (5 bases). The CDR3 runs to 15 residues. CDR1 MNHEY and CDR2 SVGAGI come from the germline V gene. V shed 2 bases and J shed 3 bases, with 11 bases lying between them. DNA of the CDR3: TGTGCCAGCAGTTACACGGGATACTTCTACAATGAGCAGTTCTTC. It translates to CASSYTGYFYNEQFF.

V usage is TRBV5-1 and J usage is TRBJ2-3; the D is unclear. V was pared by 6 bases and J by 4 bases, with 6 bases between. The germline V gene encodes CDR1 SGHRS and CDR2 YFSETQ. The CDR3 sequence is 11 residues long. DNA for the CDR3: TGCGCCAGCAAGGCGGCAGATACGCAGTATTTT. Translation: CASKAADTQYF.

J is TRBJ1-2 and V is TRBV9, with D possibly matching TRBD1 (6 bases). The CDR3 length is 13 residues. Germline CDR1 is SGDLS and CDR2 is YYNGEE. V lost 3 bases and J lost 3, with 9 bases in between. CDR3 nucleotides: TGTGCCAGCAGCGAGCAGGGGTACTATGGCTACACCTTC. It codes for CASSEQGYYGYTF.

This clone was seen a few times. CDR3 protein: CASSVVDSGNTEAFF. CDR3 sequence (DNA): TGTGCCAGCAGCGTAGTTGACTCGGGGAACACTGAAGCTTTCTTT. This sequence joins TRBV9 and TRBJ1-1, with D unclear. Between the trimmed V and J ends, which lost 0 bases and 1 base, there was a span of 10 bases. This CDR3 spans 15 amino acids. Germline assignment: CDR1 SGDLS and CDR2 YYNGEE.

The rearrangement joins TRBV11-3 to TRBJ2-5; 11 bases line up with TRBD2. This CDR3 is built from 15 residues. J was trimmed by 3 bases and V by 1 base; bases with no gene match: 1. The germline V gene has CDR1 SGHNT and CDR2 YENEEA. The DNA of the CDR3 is TGTGCCAGCAGCTTAGGGGGACTAGCGGAAGAGACCCAGTACTTC. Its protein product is CASSLGGLAEETQYF. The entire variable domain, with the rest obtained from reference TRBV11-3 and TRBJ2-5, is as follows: EAGVVQSPRYKIIEKKQPVAFWCNPISGHNTLYWYLQNLGQGPELLIRYENEEAVDDSQLPKDRFSAERLKGVDSTLKIQPAELGDSAVYLCASSLGGLAEETQYFGPGTRLLVL.

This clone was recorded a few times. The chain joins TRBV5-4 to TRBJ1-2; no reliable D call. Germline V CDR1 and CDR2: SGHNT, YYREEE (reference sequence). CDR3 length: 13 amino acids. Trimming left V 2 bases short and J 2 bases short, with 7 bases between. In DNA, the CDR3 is TGTGCCAGCAGCTTAAATCAAAACTATGGCTACACCTTC. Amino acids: CASSLNQNYGYTF.

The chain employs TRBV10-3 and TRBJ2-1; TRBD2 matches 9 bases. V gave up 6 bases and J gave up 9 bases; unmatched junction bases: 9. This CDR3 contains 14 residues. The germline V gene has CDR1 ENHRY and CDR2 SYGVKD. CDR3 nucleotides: TGTGCCATCAGCCCCAGCGGGGGGTCCGGTGAGCAGTTCTTC. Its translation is CAISPSGGSGEQFF.

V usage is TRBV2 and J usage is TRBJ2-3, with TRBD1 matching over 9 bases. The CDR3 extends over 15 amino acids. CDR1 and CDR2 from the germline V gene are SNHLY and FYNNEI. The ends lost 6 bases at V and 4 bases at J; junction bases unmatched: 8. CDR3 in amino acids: CASRPGTGNSDTQYF. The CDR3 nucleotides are TGTGCCAGCAGGCCCGGGACAGGGAATTCAGATACGCAGTATTTT.

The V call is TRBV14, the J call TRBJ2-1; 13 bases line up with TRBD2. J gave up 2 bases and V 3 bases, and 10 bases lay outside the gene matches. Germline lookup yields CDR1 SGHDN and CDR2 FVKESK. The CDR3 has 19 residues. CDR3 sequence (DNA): TGTGCCAGCAGCCATTCCCCCGGGACTAGCGGGGTCACCTACAATGAGCAGTTCTTC. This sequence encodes CASSHSPGTSGVTYNEQFF.

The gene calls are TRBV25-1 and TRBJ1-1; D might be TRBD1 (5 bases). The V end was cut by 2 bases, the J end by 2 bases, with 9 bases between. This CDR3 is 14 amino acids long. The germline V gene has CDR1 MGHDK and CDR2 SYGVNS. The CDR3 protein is CASSELDKNTEAFF. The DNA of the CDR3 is TGTGCCAGCAGTGAACTGGACAAAAACACTGAAGCTTTCTTT.

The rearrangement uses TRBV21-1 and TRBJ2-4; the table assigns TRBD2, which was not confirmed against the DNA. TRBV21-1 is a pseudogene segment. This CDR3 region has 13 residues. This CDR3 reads CARLILAKNIQYF. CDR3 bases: TGTGCCCGACTAATTCTAGCCAAAAACATTCAGTACTTC.

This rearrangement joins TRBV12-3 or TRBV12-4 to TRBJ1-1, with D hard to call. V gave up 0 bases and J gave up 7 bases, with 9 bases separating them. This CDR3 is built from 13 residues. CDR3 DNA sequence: TGTGCCAGCAGTTTAGCGGCGACGGGTGAAGCTTTCTTT. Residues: CASSLAATGEAFF.

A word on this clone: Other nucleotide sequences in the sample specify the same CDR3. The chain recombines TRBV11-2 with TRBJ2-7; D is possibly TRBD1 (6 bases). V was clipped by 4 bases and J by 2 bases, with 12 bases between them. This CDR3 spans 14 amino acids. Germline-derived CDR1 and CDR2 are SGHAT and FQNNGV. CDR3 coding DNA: TGTGCCAGCAGCTCAGGCACAGGGACCTACGAGCAGTACTTC. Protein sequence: CASSSGTGTYEQYF.

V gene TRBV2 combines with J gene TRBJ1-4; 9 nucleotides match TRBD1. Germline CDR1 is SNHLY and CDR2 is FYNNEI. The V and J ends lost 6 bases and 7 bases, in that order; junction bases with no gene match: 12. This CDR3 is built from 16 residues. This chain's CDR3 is CASSPDFGTGFEKLFF. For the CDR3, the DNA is TGTGCCAGCAGCCCGGATTTTGGGACAGGGTTTGAAAAACTGTTTTTT.

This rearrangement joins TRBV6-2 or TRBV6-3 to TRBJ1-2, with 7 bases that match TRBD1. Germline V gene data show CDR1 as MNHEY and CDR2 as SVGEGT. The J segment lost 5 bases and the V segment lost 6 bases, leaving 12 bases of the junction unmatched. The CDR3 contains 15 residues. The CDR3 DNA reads TGTGCCAGCAGCGCACCGGGACAGAGTCTTTATGGCTACACCTTC. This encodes CASSAPGQSLYGYTF.

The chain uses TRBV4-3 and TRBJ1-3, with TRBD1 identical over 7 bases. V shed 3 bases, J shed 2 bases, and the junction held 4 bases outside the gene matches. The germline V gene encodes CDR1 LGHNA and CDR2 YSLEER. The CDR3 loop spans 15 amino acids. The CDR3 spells CASSHTTGAGNTIYF. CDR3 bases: TGCGCCAGCAGCCATACCACAGGGGCTGGAAACACCATATATTTT.

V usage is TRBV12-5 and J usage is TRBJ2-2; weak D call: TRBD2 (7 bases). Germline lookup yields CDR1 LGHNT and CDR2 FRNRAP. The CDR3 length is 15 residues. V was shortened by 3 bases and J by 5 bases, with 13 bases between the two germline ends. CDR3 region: CASGFGGLNTGELFF. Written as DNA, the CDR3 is TGTGCTAGTGGTTTCGGGGGGCTCAATACCGGGGAGCTGTTTTTT.

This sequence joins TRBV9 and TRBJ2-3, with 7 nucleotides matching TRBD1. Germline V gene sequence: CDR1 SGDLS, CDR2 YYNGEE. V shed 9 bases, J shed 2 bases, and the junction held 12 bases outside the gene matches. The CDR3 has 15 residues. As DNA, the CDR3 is TGTGCCACCTCATTTACAGGGGTTTCCACAGATACGCAGTATTTT. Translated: CATSFTGVSTDTQYF.

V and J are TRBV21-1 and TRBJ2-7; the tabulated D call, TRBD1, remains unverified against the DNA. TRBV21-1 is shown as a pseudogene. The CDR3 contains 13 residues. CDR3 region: CASGEGQAYEQYF. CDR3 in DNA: TGTGCCAGCGGGGAGGGACAGGCCTACGAGCAGTACTTC.

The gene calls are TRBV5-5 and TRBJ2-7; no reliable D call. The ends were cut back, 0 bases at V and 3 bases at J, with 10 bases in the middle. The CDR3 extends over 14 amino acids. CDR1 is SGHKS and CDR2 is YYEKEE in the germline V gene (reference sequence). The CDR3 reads CASSLALDNYEQYF. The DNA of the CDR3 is TGTGCCAGCAGCTTGGCACTCGACAACTACGAGCAGTACTTC.

CDR3 amino acids: CASSLDRRFADTGELFF. In DNA, the CDR3 is TGTGCCAGCAGCTTAGACAGGAGGTTTGCTGACACCGGGGAGCTGTTTTTT. V usage is TRBV5-5 and J usage is TRBJ2-2; a possible D gene is TRBD1 (6 bases). This CDR3 region has 17 residues. Germline CDR1 reads SGHKS; CDR2 reads YYEKEE (reference sequence). V lost 2 bases to trimming and J lost 3 bases, with 17 bases between them.

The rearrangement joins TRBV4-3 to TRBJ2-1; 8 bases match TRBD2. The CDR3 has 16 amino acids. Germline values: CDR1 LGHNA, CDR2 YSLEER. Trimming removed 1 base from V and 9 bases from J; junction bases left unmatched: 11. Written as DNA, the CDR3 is TGCGCCAGCAGCCAAGTCTTGGCGGGGGGCGGTTTTGAGCAGTTCTTC. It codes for CASSQVLAGGGFEQFF.

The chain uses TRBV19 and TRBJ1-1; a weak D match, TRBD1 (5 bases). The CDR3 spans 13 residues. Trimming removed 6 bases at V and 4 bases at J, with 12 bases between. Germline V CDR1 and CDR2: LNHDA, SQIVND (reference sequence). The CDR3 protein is CASSPREGTEAFF. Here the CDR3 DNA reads TGTGCCAGTAGCCCCAGGGAGGGCACTGAAGCTTTCTTT.

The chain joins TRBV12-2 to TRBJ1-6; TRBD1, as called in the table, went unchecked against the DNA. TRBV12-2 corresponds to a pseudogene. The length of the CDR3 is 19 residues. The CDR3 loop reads CASRPGQGRINSYNSPLHF. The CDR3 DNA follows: TGTGCAAGTCGCCCGGGACAGGGCCGTATCAATTCCTATAATTCACCCCTCCACTTT.

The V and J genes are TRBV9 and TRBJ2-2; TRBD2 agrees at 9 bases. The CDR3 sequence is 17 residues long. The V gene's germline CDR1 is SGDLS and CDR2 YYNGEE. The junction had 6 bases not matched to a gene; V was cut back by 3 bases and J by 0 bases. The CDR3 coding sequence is TGTGCCAGCAGCGCCCGAGCGGGGGGTACGAACACCGGGGAGCTGTTTTTT. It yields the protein CASSARAGGTNTGELFF.